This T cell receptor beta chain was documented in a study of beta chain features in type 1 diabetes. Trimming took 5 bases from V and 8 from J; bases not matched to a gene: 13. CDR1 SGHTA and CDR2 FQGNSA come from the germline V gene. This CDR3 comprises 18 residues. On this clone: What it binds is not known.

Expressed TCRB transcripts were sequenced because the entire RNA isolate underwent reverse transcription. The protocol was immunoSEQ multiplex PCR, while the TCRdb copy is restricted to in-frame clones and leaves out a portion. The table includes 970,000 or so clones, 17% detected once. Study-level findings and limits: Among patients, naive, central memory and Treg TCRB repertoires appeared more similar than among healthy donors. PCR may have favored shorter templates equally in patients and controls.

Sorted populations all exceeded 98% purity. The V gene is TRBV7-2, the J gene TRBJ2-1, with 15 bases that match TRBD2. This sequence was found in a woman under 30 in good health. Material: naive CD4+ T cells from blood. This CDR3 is CASSGQTGTSGRTDEQFF. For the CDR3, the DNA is TGTGCCAGCAGCGGTCAAACCGGGACTAGCGGGAGGACGGATGAGCAGTTCTTC.